These T cell receptor beta chains were read from a single sample in a study of blood T cells in healthy people across ages. MiXCR, applied by TCRdb to the 5' RACE reads, yields one record per CDR3 protein. Among some 890,000 distinct CDR3 sequences, roughly 29% were seen once, and the ten largest hold roughly 10%. These sequences were also reported in another study, on T cells of mothers and their children.

Sequences were obtained from blood. The receptors originated from a woman in her thirties or forties in good health. CDR3s include the opening cysteine and the closing phenylalanine or tryptophan. D genes are given only for firm matches. Clone size is given for some rows only: seen once, a few or many times, or a class if the clone is expanded.

d_gene	abundance	v_gene	j_gene	CDR3aa	CDR3nt
.	.	TRBV20-1	TRBJ1-5	CSARDRDLGNQPQHF	TGCAGTGCTAGAGACCGGGATCTGGGCAATCAGCCCCAGCATTTT
TRBD1	.	TRBV13	TRBJ2-4	CASRKATGTGGNIQYF	TGTGCCAGCCGCAAAGCGACCGGGACAGGGGGAAACATTCAGTACTTC
.	.	TRBV6-1	TRBJ2-7	CASRRGLSDEQYF	TGTGCCAGCAGGCGGGGGCTAAGCGACGAGCAGTACTTC
TRBD2	many	TRBV7-6	TRBJ2-7	CASILSGGAIYEQYF	TGTGCCAGCATCCTCTCGGGAGGGGCGATTTACGAGCAGTACTTC
.	.	TRBV2	TRBJ1-4	CATHRITNEKLFF	TGTGCCACCCATCGAATCACTAATGAAAAACTGTTTTTT
.	.	TRBV5-1	TRBJ1-6	CASSEGFGNSPLHF	TGCGCCAGCAGCGAGGGTTTTGGAAATTCACCCCTCCACTTT
.	.	TRBV4-1	TRBJ1-2	CASSHVTSLYGYTF	TGCGCCAGCAGCCATGTCACTTCGCTCTATGGCTACACCTTC
TRBD1	.	TRBV5-1	TRBJ1-2	CASSATGQGYGYTF	TGCGCCAGCAGCGCGACGGGACAGGGGTATGGCTACACCTTC
TRBD1	few	TRBV24-1	TRBJ1-5	CATEGQGGNQPQHF	TGTGCCACCGAGGGACAGGGTGGCAATCAGCCCCAGCATTTT
.	.	TRBV5-1	TRBJ1-6	CASSLDASNNSPLHF	TGCGCCAGCAGCTTGGACGCTTCTAATAATTCACCCCTCCACTTT
.	few	TRBV5-1	TRBJ1-1	CASTPGQFVTEAFF	TGCGCCAGCACCCCTGGACAGTTTGTCACTGAAGCTTTCTTT
.	.	TRBV6-5	TRBJ1-5	CASRNSKASNQPQHF	TGTGCCAGCAGAAACTCAAAAGCGAGCAATCAGCCCCAGCATTTT
.	many	TRBV12-3/TRBV12-4	TRBJ2-7	CASSLISATYEQYF	TGTGCCAGCAGTTTGATCTCCGCTACCTACGAGCAGTACTTC
TRBD2	.	TRBV20-1	TRBJ2-3	CSATQYGSRLAGGTDTQYF	TGCAGTGCCACCCAATATGGATCCCGTCTAGCGGGGGGAACAGATACGCAGTATTTT
.	.	TRBV12-3/TRBV12-4	TRBJ2-3	CASQPGPWADTQYF	TGTGCCAGTCAACCAGGGCCGTGGGCAGATACGCAGTATTTT
.	few	TRBV15	TRBJ1-5	CATSRGFGNQPQHF	TGTGCCACCAGCAGAGGGTTTGGCAATCAGCCCCAGCATTTT
.	few	TRBV28	TRBJ2-5	CAGSLVGLETQYF	TGTGCCGGCAGTTTAGTTGGTCTTGAGACCCAGTACTTC
TRBD2	.	TRBV5-1	TRBJ2-1	CASTKSGGYNEQFF	TGCGCCAGCACCAAGTCGGGGGGCTACAATGAGCAGTTCTTC
.	many	TRBV6-5	TRBJ2-7	CASSYYSSYEQYF	TGTGCCAGCAGTTACTACAGCTCCTACGAGCAGTACTTC
TRBD1	.	TRBV11-2	TRBJ2-5	CASSPLRDRMVKETQYF	TGTGCCAGCAGCCCCCTCCGGGACAGGATGGTTAAAGAGACCCAGTACTTC
.	many	TRBV29-1	TRBJ2-7	CSVGDLTYEQYF	TGCAGCGTAGGGGACCTCACCTACGAGCAGTACTTC
TRBD1	.	TRBV25-1	TRBJ2-3	CASRGTGILTDTQYF	TGTGCCAGCAGGGGGACAGGGATACTCACAGATACGCAGTATTTT
TRBD1	many	TRBV6-2/TRBV6-3	TRBJ2-7	CASSYLGQGPYEQYF	TGTGCCAGCAGTTACCTGGGACAGGGACCCTACGAGCAGTACTTC
TRBD2	.	TRBV20-1	TRBJ2-5	CSAGKAGIQETQYF	TGCAGCGCCGGAAAAGCGGGGATCCAAGAGACCCAGTACTTC
.	few	TRBV15	TRBJ2-5	CASSRDLPSRETQYF	TGTGCCTCCAGCAGAGATTTGCCCTCCCGAGAGACCCAGTACTTC
.	.	TRBV24-1	TRBJ1-2	CATSDTGRNYGYTF	TGTGCCACCAGTGATACTGGCAGGAACTATGGCTACACCTTC
.	.	TRBV12-3/TRBV12-4	TRBJ2-1	CASALGEQFF	TGTGCCAGCGCGCTGGGTGAGCAGTTCTTC
.	.	TRBV5-6	TRBJ2-5	CASSYDISQETQYF	TGTGCCAGCAGCTATGACATATCCCAAGAGACCCAGTACTTC
TRBD2	.	TRBV2	TRBJ2-5	CASNEHLAGGFQETQYF	TGTGCCAGCAATGAACACCTAGCGGGGGGGTTTCAAGAGACCCAGTACTTC
TRBD1	many	TRBV20-1	TRBJ2-7	CSAGDRGPSYEQYF	TGCAGTGCTGGTGACAGGGGCCCCTCCTACGAGCAGTACTTC
.	few	TRBV5-1	TRBJ2-5	CASSDRQGGRETQYF	TGCGCCAGCAGCGATAGACAGGGAGGGCGAGAGACCCAGTACTTC
TRBD2	.	TRBV10-3	TRBJ2-2	CAISDLAGALTGELFF	TGTGCCATCAGTGACCTAGCGGGGGCCCTCACCGGGGAGCTGTTTTTT
.	few	TRBV2	TRBJ2-6	CASSVSDSGANVLTF	TGTGCCAGCAGTGTCAGCGACTCTGGGGCCAACGTCCTGACTTTC
TRBD1	few	TRBV7-9	TRBJ1-2	CASSLEATRDRGHGYTF	TGTGCCAGCAGCTTAGAGGCTACCCGGGACAGGGGACATGGCTACACCTTC
TRBD2	.	TRBV27	TRBJ2-1	CASSSPGLAGGPGEQFF	TGTGCCAGCAGTTCGCCCGGACTAGCGGGGGGGCCGGGTGAGCAGTTCTTC
.	.	TRBV21-1	TRBJ2-7	CASSKETQGPPYF	TGTGCCAGCAGCAAAGAAACCCAAGGACCGCCGTACTTC
TRBD1	few	TRBV5-4	TRBJ1-2	CASSGDRGIYGYTF	TGTGCCAGCAGCGGGGACAGGGGGATCTATGGCTACACCTTC
.	.	TRBV29-1	TRBJ1-2	CSVGQGPIQGGYTF	TGCAGCGTTGGGCAGGGGCCGATTCAGGGTGGCTACACCTTC
.	few	TRBV18	TRBJ2-1	CASSPVGVYNEQFF	TGTGCCAGCTCACCAGTTGGGGTCTACAATGAGCAGTTCTTC
TRBD1	.	TRBV18	TRBJ2-7	CASLRTGESEQYF	TGTGCCAGCCTGAGGACAGGGGAATCCGAGCAGTACTTC
.	.	TRBV5-6	TRBJ2-1	CASSFGRGRNEQFF	TGTGCCAGCAGCTTCGGCAGGGGTCGGAATGAGCAGTTCTTC
.	many	TRBV6-1	TRBJ2-4	CASSDGPKNIQYF	TGTGCCAGCAGCGACGGACCCAAAAACATTCAGTACTTC
.	.	TRBV7-9	TRBJ1-2	CASSGEGDYGYTF	TGTGCCAGCAGCGGGGAAGGGGACTATGGCTACACCTTC
.	few	TRBV7-9	TRBJ2-7	CASSPMGQGGYEQYF	TGTGCCAGCAGCCCGATGGGGCAGGGAGGTTACGAGCAGTACTTC
.	.	TRBV19	TRBJ1-1	CASREGGAEAFF	TGTGCCAGTAGGGAGGGTGGGGCTGAAGCTTTCTTT
TRBD1	many	TRBV18	TRBJ2-7	CASSPGTGLHEQYF	TGTGCCAGCTCACCCGGGACAGGGCTACACGAGCAGTACTTC
.	few	TRBV2	TRBJ1-1	CASSEGLGRPNTEAFF	TGTGCCAGCAGTGAAGGTCTGGGCAGGCCGAACACTGAAGCTTTCTTT
.	.	TRBV2	TRBJ1-4	CASSKGTVTEKLFF	TGTGCCAGCAGTAAAGGGACGGTGACCGAAAAACTGTTTTTT
.	.	TRBV20-1	TRBJ1-5	CSARDQHQPQHF	TGCAGTGCTAGAGATCAGCATCAGCCCCAGCATTTT
.	.	TRBV20-1	TRBJ2-1	CSAGEGREETQFF	TGCAGCGCAGGGGAGGGTCGAGAAGAGACCCAGTTCTTC